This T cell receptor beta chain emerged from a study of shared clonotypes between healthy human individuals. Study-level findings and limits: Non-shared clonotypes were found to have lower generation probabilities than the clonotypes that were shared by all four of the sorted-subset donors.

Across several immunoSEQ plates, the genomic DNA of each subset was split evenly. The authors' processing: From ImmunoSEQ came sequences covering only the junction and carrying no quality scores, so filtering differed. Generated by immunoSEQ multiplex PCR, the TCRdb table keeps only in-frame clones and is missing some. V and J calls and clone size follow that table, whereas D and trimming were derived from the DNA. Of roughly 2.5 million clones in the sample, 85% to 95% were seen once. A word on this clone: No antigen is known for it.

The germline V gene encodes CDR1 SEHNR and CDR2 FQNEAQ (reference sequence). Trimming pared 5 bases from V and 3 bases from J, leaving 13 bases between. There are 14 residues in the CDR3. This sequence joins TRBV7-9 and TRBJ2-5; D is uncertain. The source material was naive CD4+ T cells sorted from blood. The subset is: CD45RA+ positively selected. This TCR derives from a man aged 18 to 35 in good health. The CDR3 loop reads CASSPRKTEETQYF. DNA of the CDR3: TGTGCCAGCAGCCCGCGAAAAACTGAAGAGACCCAGTACTTC.